Included here is one T cell receptor (beta chain) sequence, with context. Its antigen remains unidentified. At one boundary the junction diverges from the germline segment, which might be a read error. This specimen comes from a study of esophageal squamous cell carcinoma under preoperative chemotherapy. Points from the study as a whole: Peripheral T cells showed a significant TCR diversity increase after chemotherapy, unlike tumor-infiltrating lymphocytes. Post-treatment tumor-infiltrating lymphocytes appeared partly derived from peripheral T cells migrating into the tumor.

TCRdb redid the calling of the PCR reads with MiXCR, one entry per CDR3 protein. The sample lists roughly 30,000 distinct CDR3 sequences, less than 65% seen once, with roughly 23% in the top ten. Looked up from germline, CDR1 is SGHTA and CDR2 is FQGNSA. This CDR3 comprises 17 residues. Time point described: after preoperative PTX-NDP chemotherapy. The specimen was obtained from a patient given preoperative chemotherapy. The chain links TRBV7-2 to TRBJ2-3; perhaps TRBD2 as D (6 bases). The receptor was derived from a human donor with esophageal squamous cell carcinoma. The donor label of this sample is uncertain. The CDR3 reads CASSYRTGGWGEDTQYF. The CDR3 DNA follows: TGTGCCAGCAGCTACCGGACGGGCGGGTGGGGGGAAGATACTCAGTACTTT.